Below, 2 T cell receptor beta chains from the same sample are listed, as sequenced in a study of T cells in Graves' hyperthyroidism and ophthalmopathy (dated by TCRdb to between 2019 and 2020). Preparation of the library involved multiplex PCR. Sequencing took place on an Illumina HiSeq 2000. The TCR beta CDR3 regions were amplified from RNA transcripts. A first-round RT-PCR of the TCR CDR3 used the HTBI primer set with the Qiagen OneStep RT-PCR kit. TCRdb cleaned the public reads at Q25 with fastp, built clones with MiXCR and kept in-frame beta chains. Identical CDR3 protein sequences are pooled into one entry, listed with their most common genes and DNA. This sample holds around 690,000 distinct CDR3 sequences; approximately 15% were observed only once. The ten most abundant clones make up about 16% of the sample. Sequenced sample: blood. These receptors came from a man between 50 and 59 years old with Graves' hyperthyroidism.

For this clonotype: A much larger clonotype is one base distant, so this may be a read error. The CDR3 is CAISERTSGLGKQFF. DNA for the CDR3: TGTGCCATCAGTGAAAGGACTAGCGGTTTAGGAAAGCAGTTCTTC. The chain combines TRBV10-3 with TRBJ2-1, with 10 bases fitting TRBD2. Germline V gives CDR1 ENHRY, CDR2 SYGVKD. The CDR3 is made up of 15 amino acids. The V and J ends lost 3 bases and 11 bases, in that order; junction bases with no gene match: 10.

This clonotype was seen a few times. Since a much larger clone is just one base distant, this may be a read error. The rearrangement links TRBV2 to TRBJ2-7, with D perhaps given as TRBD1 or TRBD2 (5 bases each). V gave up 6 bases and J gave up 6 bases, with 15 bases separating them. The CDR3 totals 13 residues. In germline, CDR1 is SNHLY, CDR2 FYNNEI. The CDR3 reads CASRGRQRCEQYF. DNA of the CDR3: TGTGCCAGCAGGGGACGACAGCGCTGCGAGCAGTACTTC. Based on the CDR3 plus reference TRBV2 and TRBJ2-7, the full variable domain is EPEVTQTPSHQVTQMGQEVILRCVPISNHLYFYWYRQILGQKVEFLVSFYNNEISEKSEIFDDQFSVERPDGSNFTLKIRSTKLEDSAMYFCASRGRQRCEQYFGPGTRLTVT.